This TCR beta chain was identified during a study of blood T cell repertoires in COVID-19. Study details: T cells, B-cell-depleted T cells, or PBMCs supplied cDNA or gDNA.

In the original analysis: Amplification from reference gene primers served as the basis for estimated nucleated cell counts. The method was immunoSEQ multiplex PCR; TCRdb's version includes in-frame clones alone and lacks a portion of them. The D gene and trimming were derived from the DNA, and the V and J assignments and clone size from that table. The table shows over 200,000 clones, with 87% occurring only once. This CDR3 spans 15 amino acids. Germline CDR1 reads KGHSH; CDR2 reads LQKENI. V lost 5 bases, J lost 5 bases, and 9 bases stayed unmatched. Living in 25 or so US areas, the participants were between roughly 18 and 95 years of age. Donors were grouped by their self-reported clinical history.

V is TRBV18 and J is TRBJ1-2; 9 bases agree with TRBD1. The sequence derives from a young man who had recovered from COVID-19. Sequencing was carried out using PBMCs or T cells enriched from blood (not recorded which). The CDR3: CASSNGQGLAYGYTF. The CDR3, as DNA: TGTGCCAGCTCAAACGGACAGGGGTTGGCTTATGGCTACACCTTC. Supplemented by reference TRBV18 and TRBJ1-2, the full variable domain reads NAGVMQNPRHLVRRRGQEARLRCSPMKGHSHVYWYRQLPEEGLKFMVYLQKENIIDESGMPKERFSAEFPKEGPSILRIQQVVRGDSAAYFCASSNGQGLAYGYTFGSGTRLTVV.